The clone carrying this TCR beta chain showed up just a few times. The assay was immunoSEQ multiplex PCR, and TCRdb's table has in-frame clones only and misses some. Here the sample spans 150,000 or so clones, around 79% being singletons. The sample is drawn from a study of blood T cell repertoires in COVID-19. The germline CDR1 and CDR2 sequences are SGHKS and YYEKEE (reference sequence). This CDR3 is 16 amino acids long. V dropped 4 bases and J dropped 2 bases, with 16 bases sitting between them. The chain couples TRBV5-5 to TRBJ2-1; tentative D call: TRBD1 (7 bases). The source material was peripheral blood. The TCR was taken from a woman in her sixties with COVID-19, enrolled during active disease. CDR3 in DNA: TGTGCCAGCAGCCTCAGGGGGGCGTCTGCCTACAATGAGCAGTTCTTC. Amino acid sequence: CASSLRGASAYNEQFF.